These 21 T cell receptor beta chains came from one sample sequenced in a study of cytomegalovirus exposure and HLA in healthy donors. The PCR made use of 60 Vbeta and 13 Jbeta primers. TCRdb's table, derived via immunoSEQ multiplex PCR, lists solely in-frame clones and lacks some. Of fewer than 150,000 clones in the sample, 70% to 80% are singletons; the top ten hold 5% to 8.5%. The sequenced material came from PBMCs. These receptors were collected from a man aged 35 to 55 in good health and CMV-seropositive.

V gene TRBV15 combines with J gene TRBJ1-1; D is ambiguous. This CDR3 comprises 14 residues. Germline CDR1 reads LNHNV; CDR2 reads YYDKDF (reference sequence). V dropped 0 bases and J dropped 1 base, with 6 bases sitting between them. CDR3 in amino acids: CATSRDGRNTEAFF. The CDR3 DNA is TGTGCCACCAGCAGAGATGGGAGGAACACTGAAGCTTTCTTT.

The chain joins TRBV2 to TRBJ1-1; tentative D call: TRBD1 (5 bases). Trimming left V 11 bases short and J 0 bases short, with 13 bases between. Germline V gene sequence: CDR1 SNHLY, CDR2 FYNNEI. The CDR3 loop spans 13 amino acids. The CDR3 spells CALGGGMNTEAFF. CDR3 DNA: TGTGCCCTCGGCGGGGGAATGAACACTGAAGCTTTCTTT.

V and J are TRBV28 and TRBJ2-7; 7 positions agree with TRBD2. V shed 2 bases, J shed 7 bases, and the junction held 11 bases outside the gene matches. The CDR3 contains 15 residues. In germline, CDR1 is MDHEN, CDR2 SYDVKM. CDR3 DNA sequence: TGTGCCAGCAGTTTAGGGGGAGGGCCCTCTCGGGAGCAGTACTTC. Encoded protein: CASSLGGGPSREQYF.

CDR3 sequence: CASSLAGVYEQYF. The CDR3 bases are TGTGCCAGCAGTCTAGCGGGAGTCTACGAGCAGTACTTC. The chain uses TRBV5-4 and TRBJ2-7; 10 nucleotides align to TRBD2. The CDR3 consists of 13 residues. J was trimmed by 3 bases and V by 5 bases; bases with no gene match: 2. Looked up from germline, CDR1 is SGHNT and CDR2 is YYREEE (reference sequence).

This clone appeared a single time. The genes are TRBV7-9 and TRBJ2-3; possible D gene TRBD2, 6 bases. V lost 1 base and J lost 4, with 9 bases in between. CDR3 length equals 14 residues. The germline CDR1 and CDR2 sequences are SEHNR and FQNEAQ (reference sequence). The CDR3 region has the DNA TGTGCCAGCAGCTTAGACCTAGCGTCAGATACGCAGTATTTT. Translated, it gives CASSLDLASDTQYF.

V gene TRBV11-2 combines with J gene TRBJ2-3; 9 bases are shared with TRBD2. Germline CDR1 and CDR2: SGHAT and FQNNGV. J gave up 9 bases and V 3 bases, and 4 bases lay outside the gene matches. This CDR3 spans 13 amino acids. Here the CDR3 reads CASSFSTSGTQYF. The CDR3 DNA reads as TGTGCCAGCAGCTTCTCGACTAGCGGCACGCAGTATTTT.

This rearrangement joins TRBV25-1 to TRBJ2-5; TRBD1 matches at 7 bases. The germline V gene has CDR1 MGHDK and CDR2 SYGVNS. J lost 4 bases, V lost 3 bases, and 2 bases had no gene match. The CDR3 contains 13 residues. The CDR3 loop is CASSDPGGETQYF. The CDR3, as DNA: TGTGCCAGCAGTGACCCAGGGGGAGAGACCCAGTACTTC. The whole variable domain, filled in from reference TRBV25-1 and TRBJ2-5, reads EADIYQTPRYLVIGTGKKITLECSQTMGHDKMYWYQQDPGMELHLIHYSYGVNSTEKGDLSSESTVSRIRTEHFPLTLESARPSHTSQYLCASSDPGGETQYFGPGTRLLVL.

The chain uses TRBV29-1 and TRBJ2-1; maybe TRBD1 (6 bases). The CDR3 consists of 15 residues. Germline CDR1 reads SQVTM; CDR2 reads ANQGSEA. Trimming stripped 2 bases from V and 0 bases from J, with 11 bases between. The CDR3 loop is CSVERGSSSYNEQFF. The CDR3 DNA follows: TGCAGCGTTGAAAGGGGGTCCAGCTCCTACAATGAGCAGTTCTTC.

Details on this clone: One end of the junction does not line up with germline, which may come from a read error. The CDR3 DNA is TGCAGCGTTCGCGGGGGTTCTGTTTTT. It encodes CSVRGGSVF. This chain connects TRBV29-1 to TRBJ1-4; weak D call: TRBD1 (5 bases). This CDR3 contains 9 residues. Germline lookup yields CDR1 SQVTM and CDR2 ANQGSEA.

This clone has only one observation. This CDR3 is CASSLGSGLAGQNEQFF. In nucleotides, the CDR3 is TGTGCCAGCAGTTTAGGCAGTGGACTAGCGGGTCAAAATGAGCAGTTCTTC. The chain couples TRBV28 to TRBJ2-1; TRBD2 agrees at 11 bases. The CDR3 has 17 amino acids. After removal of 2 bases from V and 7 bases from J, the junction contained 10 bases not matched to a gene. CDR1 is MDHEN, CDR2 SYDVKM, per germline.

This chain connects TRBV6-1 to TRBJ1-5, with 8 bases identical to TRBD1. CDR1 is MNHNS, CDR2 SASEGT, per germline. V lost 2 bases, J lost 4 bases, and 4 bases stayed unmatched. The length of the CDR3 is 15 residues. DNA for the CDR3: TGTGCCAGCAGTGAAAGGCGACAGGGGAATCAGCCCCAGCATTTT. Amino acid sequence: CASSERRQGNQPQHF.

V and J are TRBV2 and TRBJ1-5, with D possibly TRBD1 on 5 matching bases. Per germline, CDR1 SNHLY and CDR2 FYNNEI. The CDR3 is 13 amino acids. V lost 8 bases to trimming and J lost 3 bases, with 11 bases between them. CDR3 in amino acids: CASGQGFNQPQHF. The CDR3 DNA is TGTGCCAGCGGCCAGGGCTTCAATCAGCCCCAGCATTTT.

A single count supports this clone. CDR3 amino acids: CASSPPGLAGRERRNQPQHF. The CDR3 DNA sequence: TGTGCCAGCAGTCCGCCCGGCTTGGCAGGTCGGGAGAGAAGGAATCAGCCCCAGCATTTT. The V call is TRBV28, the J call TRBJ1-5; D unresolved. CDR1 is MDHEN and CDR2 is SYDVKM in the germline V gene. The CDR3 covers 20 residues. Trimming shortened V by 5 bases and J by 4 bases, and 30 bases separated the two germline ends. Combining the CDR3 with reference TRBV28 and TRBJ1-5 gives the whole variable domain DVKVTQSSRYLVKRTGEKVFLECVQDMDHENMFWYRQDPGLGLRLIYFSYDVKMKEKGDIPEGYSVSREKKERFSLILESASTNQTSMYLCASSPPGLAGRERRNQPQHFGDGTRLSIL.

This clone appeared once. The J gene is TRBJ2-7, the V gene TRBV11-2, with TRBD2 matching 12 bases. This CDR3 is built from 15 residues. The germline CDR1 and CDR2 sequences are SGHAT and FQNNGV. J lost 0 bases, V lost 5 bases, and 2 bases had no gene match. DNA of the CDR3: TGTGCCAGCAGCCTAGCGGGAGGGAGCTCCTACGAGCAGTACTTC. This codes for CASSLAGGSSYEQYF. The complete variable domain, with remaining parts taken from reference TRBV11-2 and TRBJ2-7, reads EAGVAQSPRYKIIEKRQSVAFWCNPISGHATLYWYQQILGQGPKLLIQFQNNGVVDDSQLPKDRFSAERLKGVDSTLKIQPAKLEDSAVYLCASSLAGGSSYEQYFGPGTRLTVT.

This chain joins TRBV4-1 and TRBJ2-5; 9 bases fit TRBD2. V gave up 1 base and J gave up 4 bases; unmatched junction bases: 4. Germline V gene data show CDR1 as MGHRA and CDR2 as YSYEKL. This CDR3 spans 15 amino acids. CDR3 sequence reads: CASSQGLAGRETQYF. CDR3 in DNA: TGCGCCAGCAGCCAAGGGCTAGCGGGAAGAGAGACCCAGTACTTC.

The gene calls are TRBV25-1 and TRBJ2-6; possibly TRBD2 for D (6 bases). CDR1 and CDR2 from the germline V gene are MGHDK and SYGVNS. V was clipped by 5 bases and J by 4 bases, with 12 bases between them. This CDR3 is 15 amino acids long. CDR3 loop: CASSMGGAGANVLTF. As DNA, the CDR3 is TGTGCCAGCAGTATGGGGGGAGCCGGGGCCAACGTCCTGACTTTC.

The chain links TRBV11-2 to TRBJ2-7; 14 positions agree with TRBD2. The CDR3 totals 17 residues. Germline CDR1 SGHAT, CDR2 FQNNGV. The V and J ends lost 5 bases and 0 bases, in that order; junction bases with no gene match: 6. Here the CDR3 reads CASSRTSGGTSSYEQYF. CDR3 bases: TGTGCCAGCAGCCGGACTAGCGGGGGGACCTCCTCCTACGAGCAGTACTTC.

The chain employs TRBV5-8 and TRBJ2-3, with D tentatively TRBD1 (6 bases). The V end was cut by 5 bases, the J end by 4 bases, with 11 bases between. The CDR3 is 13 residues long. The germline V gene has CDR1 SGHTS and CDR2 YDEGEE. The CDR3 region has the DNA TGTGCCAGCAGGTTGACAGGAGCAGATACGCAGTATTTT. This gives the protein CASRLTGADTQYF.

The chain uses TRBV10-3 and TRBJ2-1; D is uncertain. CDR3 length: 15 amino acids. Per germline, CDR1 ENHRY and CDR2 SYGVKD. V was clipped by 3 bases and J by 0 bases, with 9 bases between them. CDR3 loop: CAISERGSSYNEQFF. The CDR3 DNA reads as TGTGCCATCAGTGAACGAGGTAGCTCCTACAATGAGCAGTTCTTC.

This clone was seen only a few times. This chain joins TRBV10-3 and TRBJ2-7, with a weak D call TRBD1 (6 bases). Germline CDR1 is ENHRY and CDR2 is SYGVKD. CDR3 size: 13 residues. V gave up 11 bases and J gave up 1 base, with 15 bases separating them. CDR3 sequence reads: CARQESLSYEQYF. In nucleotides, the CDR3 is TGTGCCCGACAGGAATCTTTATCCTACGAGCAGTACTTC.

The chain joins TRBV6-5 to TRBJ1-1; D perhaps matches TRBD1 (6 bases). Deletions cut 5 bases from V and 1 base from J, with 14 bases between. The CDR3 runs 15 residues. CDR1 is MNHEY, CDR2 SVGAGI, per germline. CDR3: CASSPSRGGNTEAFF. The CDR3 DNA is TGTGCCAGCAGTCCTAGTAGGGGGGGGAACACTGAAGCTTTCTTT.